This note documents a single T cell receptor beta chain sequence. Amplification yielded TCR beta CDR3 regions, with RNA transcripts as the source. With the HTBI primer set, the TCR CDR3 went through a first round of RT-PCR. MiXCR, applied by TCRdb to the multiplex PCR reads, yields one record per CDR3 protein. The data show a few hundred thousand distinct CDR3 sequences, about 45% seen once. This sample is part of a study of T cells in Graves' hyperthyroidism and ophthalmopathy. Stable Graves' hyperthyroidism denoted no ophthalmopathy progression over 18 months. Germline V lookup: CDR1 SNHLY, CDR2 FYNNEI. Trimming stripped 6 bases from V and 0 bases from J, with 12 bases between. This CDR3 spans 16 amino acids.

The sample comprised peripheral blood or thyroid tissue (not recorded which). This TCR derives from a woman aged 18 to 35 with Graves' hyperthyroidism. The rearrangement links TRBV2 to TRBJ2-6, with D perhaps TRBD2 (7 bases). The CDR3 spells CASRGGTPSGANVLTF. The CDR3 DNA reads as TGTGCCAGCAGGGGAGGGACACCCTCTGGGGCCAACGTCCTGACTTTC.